These T cell receptor beta chains were read from a single sample in a study of cytomegalovirus exposure and HLA in healthy donors. The data were produced by immunoSEQ multiplex PCR, yet TCRdb's version contains in-frame clones alone and is incomplete. Among about 130,000 clones listed, roughly 93% were seen once. Sequenced input: PBMCs. The receptors were gathered from a man aged 18 to 29 in good health and CMV-seropositive. CDR3s include the opening cysteine and the closing phenylalanine or tryptophan. D genes are given only for firm matches. Some rows mark clone size as missing; the rest say once, few, many or name a class of expanded clone.

v_call,d_call,clone_size,j_call,cdr3_aa,cdr3_nt
TRBV18,NA,NA,TRBJ2-7,CASSPYKSGGYEQYF,TGTGCCAGCTCACCGTATAAGTCAGGGGGGTACGAGCAGTACTTC
TRBV2,TRBD2,NA,TRBJ2-5,CASSYSGTETQYF,TGTGCCAGCAGTTATAGCGGGACAGAGACCCAGTACTTC
TRBV19,NA,NA,TRBJ1-1,CALLGMRRENTEAFF,TGTGCCCTCTTGGGCATGAGACGGGAGAACACTGAAGCTTTCTTT
TRBV28,NA,NA,TRBJ1-1,CASSLEDWENTEAFF,TGTGCCAGCAGTTTGGAGGACTGGGAGAACACTGAAGCTTTCTTT
TRBV5-1,NA,NA,TRBJ1-5,CASSSDGEPNQPQHF,TGCGCCAGCAGTTCGGATGGAGAGCCCAATCAGCCCCAGCATTTT
TRBV18,TRBD1,NA,TRBJ2-5,CASAPPGQQETQYF,TGTGCCAGCGCTCCACCGGGACAGCAAGAGACCCAGTACTTC
TRBV27,TRBD2,NA,TRBJ2-3,CASSKSSSGRADTQYF,TGTGCCAGCAGTAAAAGCTCTAGCGGGAGGGCAGATACGCAGTATTTT
TRBV28,NA,NA,TRBJ2-7,CASNTPQDEQYF,TGTGCCAGCAACACCCCCCAGGACGAGCAGTACTTC
TRBV10-3,TRBD2,NA,TRBJ2-3,CAISRTLTSGGTDTQYF,TGTGCCATCAGTAGAACACTGACTAGCGGCGGCACAGATACGCAGTATTTT
TRBV4-1,TRBD1,NA,TRBJ2-7,CASSQGSGGYYEQYF,TGCGCCAGCAGCCAAGGTTCAGGGGGTTACTACGAGCAGTACTTC
TRBV27,NA,NA,TRBJ2-7,CASRISAVHEQYF,TGTGCCAGCCGTATTTCGGCGGTCCACGAGCAGTACTTC
TRBV27,TRBD2,NA,TRBJ2-3,CASSFRFGLADTDTQYF,TGTGCCAGCAGTTTTAGGTTTGGGCTAGCGGACACAGATACGCAGTATTTT
TRBV7-9,TRBD1,NA,TRBJ1-1,CASSPTGGKAFF,TGTGCCAGCAGCCCTACAGGGGGCAAAGCTTTCTTT
TRBV5-1,NA,NA,TRBJ1-6,CASSLERTVDSPLHF,TGCGCCAGCAGCTTGGAGAGGACAGTAGATTCACCCCTCCACTTT
TRBV6-1,TRBD1,NA,TRBJ1-1,CASSLTGTGRTEAFF,TGTGCCAGCAGTCTCACCGGGACAGGGCGAACTGAAGCTTTCTTT
TRBV6-5,NA,NA,TRBJ2-7,CASSYSPGPEQYF,TGTGCCAGCAGTTACTCACCCGGTCCCGAGCAGTACTTC
TRBV25-1,TRBD1,NA,TRBJ1-4,CASSDAGQGGEKLFF,TGTGCCAGCAGTGATGCGGGACAGGGCGGTGAAAAACTGTTTTTT
TRBV9,NA,NA,TRBJ1-3,CASSARASSGNTIYF,TGTGCCAGCAGCGCCAGGGCGAGCTCTGGAAACACCATATATTTT
TRBV10-3,TRBD1,NA,TRBJ1-2,CAITRQGFAGYTF,TGTGCCATCACCCGACAGGGTTTCGCTGGCTACACCTTC
TRBV5-8,NA,NA,TRBJ2-3,CASSPAAAGPSTDTQYF,TGTGCCAGCAGCCCGGCGGCGGCGGGCCCTAGCACAGATACGCAGTATTTT
TRBV28,NA,NA,TRBJ1-2,CASRGEGVWSYTF,TGTGCCAGCAGAGGTGAGGGGGTTTGGAGCTACACCTTC
TRBV4-1,TRBD1,NA,TRBJ2-7,CASSQDLGGRGLDEQYF,TGCGCCAGCAGCCAAGATCTTGGGGGCAGGGGGTTGGACGAGCAGTACTTC
TRBV28,TRBD1,once,TRBJ1-6,CASGGQGLWSYNSPLHF,TGTGCCAGCGGGGGACAGGGGTTGTGGTCCTATAATTCACCCCTCCACTTT
TRBV5-1,NA,NA,TRBJ1-2,CASSPEGRYGYTF,TGCGCCAGCAGCCCGGAGGGGCGCTATGGCTACACCTTC
TRBV5-4,TRBD1,NA,TRBJ2-5,CASSLSGDRQGETQYF,TGTGCCAGCAGCTTGTCGGGGGATAGACAGGGGGAGACCCAGTACTTC
TRBV25-1,NA,NA,TRBJ1-5,CASSNAEGGNQPQHF,TGTGCCAGCAGTAATGCCGAGGGAGGCAATCAGCCCCAGCATTTT
TRBV6-1,NA,NA,TRBJ1-5,CASIRGREGNQPQHF,TGTGCCAGCATCCGCGGCAGGGAAGGCAATCAGCCCCAGCATTTT
TRBV28,NA,once,TRBJ2-5,CASSTYTGETQYF,TGTGCCAGCAGTACCTACACCGGGGAGACCCAGTACTTC
TRBV27,TRBD1,NA,TRBJ1-2,CASSPGTGRGGYGYTF,TGTGCCAGCAGTCCGGGGACAGGGCGGGGTGGCTATGGCTACACCTTC
TRBV7-6,NA,NA,TRBJ2-5,CASSLDHRGGQETQYF,TGTGCCAGCAGCTTAGACCACAGGGGGGGGCAAGAGACCCAGTACTTC
TRBV11-3,NA,NA,TRBJ2-1,CASSFDRSGNEQFF,TGTGCCAGCAGCTTCGACAGGTCCGGCAATGAGCAGTTCTTC
TRBV29-1,NA,NA,TRBJ2-1,CSVFPYRERDYNEQFF,TGCAGCGTCTTCCCCTACAGGGAAAGGGACTACAATGAGCAGTTCTTC
TRBV19,NA,NA,TRBJ1-5,CASSTGQLNQPQHF,TGTGCCAGTAGTACAGGACAGCTTAATCAGCCCCAGCATTTT